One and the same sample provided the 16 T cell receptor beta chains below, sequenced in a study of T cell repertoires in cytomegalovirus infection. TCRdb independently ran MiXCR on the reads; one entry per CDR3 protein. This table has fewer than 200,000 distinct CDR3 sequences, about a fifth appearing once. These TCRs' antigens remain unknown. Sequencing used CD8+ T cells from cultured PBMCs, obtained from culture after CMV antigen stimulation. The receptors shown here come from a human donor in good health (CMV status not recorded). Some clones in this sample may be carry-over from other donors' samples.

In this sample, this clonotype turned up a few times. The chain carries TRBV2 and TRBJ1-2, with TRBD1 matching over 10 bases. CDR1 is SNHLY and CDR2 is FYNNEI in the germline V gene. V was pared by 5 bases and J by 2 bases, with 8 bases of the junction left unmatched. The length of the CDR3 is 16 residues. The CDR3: CASSPTGTGENYGYTF. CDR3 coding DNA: TGTGCCAGCAGTCCGACGGGGACAGGGGAAAACTATGGCTACACCTTC.

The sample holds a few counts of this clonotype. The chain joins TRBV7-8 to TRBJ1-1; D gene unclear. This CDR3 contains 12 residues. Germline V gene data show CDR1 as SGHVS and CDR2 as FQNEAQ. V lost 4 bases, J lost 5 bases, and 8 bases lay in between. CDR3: CASSSYGTEAFF. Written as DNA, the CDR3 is TGTGCCAGCAGCTCTTACGGGACTGAAGCTTTCTTT.

CDR3 DNA sequence: TGTGCCAGCAGCTTAGGGTCAGGGTTTGAAGCTTTCTTT. It is translated as CASSLGSGFEAFF. V and J are TRBV7-6 and TRBJ1-1, with a tentative D call TRBD1 (5 bases). Per germline, CDR1 SGHVS and CDR2 FNYEAQ. V shed 1 base and J shed 7 bases, with 10 bases lying between them. The CDR3 is made up of 13 amino acids.

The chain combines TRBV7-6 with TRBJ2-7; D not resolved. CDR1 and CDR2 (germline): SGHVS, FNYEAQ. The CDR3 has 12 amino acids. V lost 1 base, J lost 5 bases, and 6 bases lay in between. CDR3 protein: CASSLGVNEQYF. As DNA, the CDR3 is TGTGCCAGCAGCTTAGGGGTGAACGAGCAGTACTTC.

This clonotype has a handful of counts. CDR3 loop: CASSARREINTEAFF. CDR3 in DNA: TGTGCCAGTAGTGCCCGAAGGGAAATAAACACTGAAGCTTTCTTT. The chain employs TRBV19 and TRBJ1-1; unclear D gene. The germline V and J ends were trimmed by 5 bases and 2 bases, with 15 bases remaining between them. CDR3 size: 15 residues. Per the germline V gene, CDR1 is LNHDA and CDR2 is SQIVND (reference sequence).

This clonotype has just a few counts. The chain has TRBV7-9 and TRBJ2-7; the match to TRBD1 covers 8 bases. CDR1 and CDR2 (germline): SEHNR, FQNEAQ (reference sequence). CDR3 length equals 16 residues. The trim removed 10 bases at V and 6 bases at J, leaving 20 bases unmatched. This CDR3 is CATTVWGDRDRSEQYF. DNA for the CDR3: TGTGCCACCACGGTTTGGGGAGACCGGGACAGGTCCGAGCAGTACTTC.

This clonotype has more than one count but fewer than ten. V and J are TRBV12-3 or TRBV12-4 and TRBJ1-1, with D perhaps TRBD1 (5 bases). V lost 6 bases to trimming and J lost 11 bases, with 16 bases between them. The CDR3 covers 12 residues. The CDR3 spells CASSQPGDVAFF. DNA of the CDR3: TGTGCCAGCAGCCAGCCGGGGGACGTGGCTTTCTTT.

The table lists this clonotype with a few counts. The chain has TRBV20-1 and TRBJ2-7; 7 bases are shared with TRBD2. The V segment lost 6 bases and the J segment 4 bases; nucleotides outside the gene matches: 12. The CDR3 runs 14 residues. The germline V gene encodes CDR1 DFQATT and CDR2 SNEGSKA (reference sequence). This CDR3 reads CSAMGGEGAYEQYF. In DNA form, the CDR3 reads TGCAGTGCCATGGGGGGGGAAGGGGCTTACGAGCAGTACTTC.

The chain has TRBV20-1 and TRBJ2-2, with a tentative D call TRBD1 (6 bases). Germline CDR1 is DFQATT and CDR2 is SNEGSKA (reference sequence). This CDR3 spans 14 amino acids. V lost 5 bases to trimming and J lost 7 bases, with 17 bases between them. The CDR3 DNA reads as TGCAGTGCTCCCCTGCTCAGGGGAAGCGGGGAGCTGTTTTTT. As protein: CSAPLLRGSGELFF.

This CDR3 reads CASSSPQGINRDSPLHF. In DNA, the CDR3 is TGTGCCAGCAGTTCTCCCCAGGGGATCAACCGAGATTCACCCCTCCACTTT. This chain uses TRBV27 with TRBJ1-6; TRBD1 might be the D (6 bases). Germline CDR1 MNHEY, CDR2 SMNVEV (reference sequence). The CDR3 covers 17 residues. Trimming shortened V by 4 bases and J by 8 bases, and 21 bases separated the two germline ends.

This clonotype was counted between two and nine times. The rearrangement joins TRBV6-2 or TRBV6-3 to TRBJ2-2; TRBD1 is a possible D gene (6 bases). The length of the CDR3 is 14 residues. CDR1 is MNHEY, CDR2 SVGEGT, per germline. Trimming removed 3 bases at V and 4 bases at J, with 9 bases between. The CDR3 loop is CASSYLGGTGELFF. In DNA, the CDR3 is TGTGCCAGCAGTTATTTAGGGGGCACCGGGGAGCTGTTTTTT.

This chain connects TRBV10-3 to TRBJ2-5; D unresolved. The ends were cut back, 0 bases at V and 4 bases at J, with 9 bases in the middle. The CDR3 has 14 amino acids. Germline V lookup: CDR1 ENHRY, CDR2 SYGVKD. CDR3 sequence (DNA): TGTGCCATCAGTGAGTCAGGGTCGGTAGAGACCCAGTACTTC. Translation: CAISESGSVETQYF.

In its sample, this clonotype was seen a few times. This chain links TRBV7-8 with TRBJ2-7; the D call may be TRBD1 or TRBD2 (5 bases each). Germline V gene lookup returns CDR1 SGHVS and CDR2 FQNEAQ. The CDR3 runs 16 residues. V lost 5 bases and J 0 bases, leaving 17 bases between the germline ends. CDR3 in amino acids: CASSPFGGRDSYEQYF. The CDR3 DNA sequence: TGTGCCAGCAGCCCTTTTGGGGGTAGAGACTCCTACGAGCAGTACTTC.

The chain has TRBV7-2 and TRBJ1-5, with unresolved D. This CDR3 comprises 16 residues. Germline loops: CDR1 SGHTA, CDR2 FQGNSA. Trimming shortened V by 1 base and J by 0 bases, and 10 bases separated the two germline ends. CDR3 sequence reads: CASSLDTVYSNQPQHF. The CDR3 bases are TGTGCCAGCAGCTTAGACACAGTTTATAGCAATCAGCCCCAGCATTTT.

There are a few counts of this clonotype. The CDR3 bases are TGTGCCAGCAGCTGGGACAGGGCCGGCATTATGAACACTGAAGCTTTCTTT. Translated: CASSWDRAGIMNTEAFF. V usage is TRBV7-2 and J usage is TRBJ1-1; 9 bases agree with TRBD1. The junction had 9 bases not matched to a gene; V was cut back by 4 bases and J by 0 bases. Germline CDR1 reads SGHTA; CDR2 reads FQGNSA. The CDR3 covers 17 residues.

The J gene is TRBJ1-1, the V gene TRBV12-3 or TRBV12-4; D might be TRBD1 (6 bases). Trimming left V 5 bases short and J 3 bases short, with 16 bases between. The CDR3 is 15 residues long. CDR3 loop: CASSPTGSGYTEAFF. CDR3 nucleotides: TGTGCCAGCAGTCCTACAGGGTCAGGGTACACTGAAGCTTTCTTT.